These T cell receptor beta chains were read from a single sample in a study of response to subunit inactivated influenza vaccine. TCRdb analysed the RT-PCR reads with MiXCR anew, one entry per CDR3 protein. The table includes roughly 620,000 distinct CDR3 sequences, over 9% detected once. The same data also contributed to another study, on T cells expressing NK-cell markers.

Source: PBMCs from blood, taken on the day of vaccination. The origin of the receptors is a man in his fifties who received an inactivated influenza vaccine. CDR3s include the opening cysteine and the closing phenylalanine or tryptophan. The D gene is left open where the match is weak. The size of a clone is reported for some rows only, either as once, few or many, or as a class for expanded clones.

V	D	J	size	DNA	CDR3
TRBV5-1	TRBD2	TRBJ2-7	few	TGCGCCAGCAGCCCGACTAGCGGAGTCTCCTACGAGCAGTACTTC	CASSPTSGVSYEQYF
TRBV5-1	.	TRBJ2-6	few	TGCGCCAGCAGCTTGGCCCCCGGCCGCTCTGGGGCCAACGTCCTGACTTTC	CASSLAPGRSGANVLTF
TRBV5-1	TRBD2	TRBJ2-1	few	TGCGCCAGCAGCACCGGGACTATGTACAATGAGCAGTTCTTC	CASSTGTMYNEQFF
TRBV28	.	TRBJ2-2	few	TGTGCCACCGGTGTGGTAACGAACACCGGGGAGCTGTTTTTT	CATGVVTNTGELFF
TRBV25-1	TRBD1	TRBJ2-3	many	TGTGCCAGTGGACAGGGGGCGGATACGCAGTATTTT	CASGQGADTQYF
TRBV24-1	.	TRBJ2-2	few	TGTGCCACCAGTGATTTGGCGGGGACAGTCAACACCGGGGAGCTGTTTTTT	CATSDLAGTVNTGELFF
TRBV24-1	.	TRBJ2-3	.	TGTGCCACCAGTGATTTTTCAACTTCGCAGTATTTT	CATSDFSTSQYF
TRBV30	.	TRBJ1-1	few	TGTGCCTGGATACAGGGTCCTCTCAGAGCTTTCTTT	CAWIQGPLRAFF
TRBV6-5	.	TRBJ1-4	few	TGTGCCAGCAGCTCCTCCCGGGGTATTAATGAAAAACTGTTTTTT	CASSSSRGINEKLFF
TRBV3-1	.	TRBJ2-7	.	TGTGCCAGCAGCCGTTCGGGGGTCGGGGAGCAGTACTTC	CASSRSGVGEQYF
TRBV5-1	TRBD1	TRBJ2-5	many	TGCGCCAGCAGCTTGGGACAGGGTCGGGAGACCCAGTACTTC	CASSLGQGRETQYF
TRBV20-1	.	TRBJ2-5	.	TGCAGTGCTAAACGCACTCAAGAGACCCAGTACTTC	CSAKRTQETQYF
TRBV12-3/TRBV12-4	TRBD1	TRBJ2-7	.	TGTGCCAGCAGTTTAGGAACCGGGACAGGGATCGCCTTACAGTACTTC	CASSLGTGTGIALQYF
TRBV20-1	TRBD2	TRBJ2-7	many	TGCAGTGCTAGACTAGCGGGAGTGCCGAAAGAGCAGTACTTC	CSARLAGVPKEQYF
TRBV4-2	TRBD2	TRBJ2-3	.	TGTGCCAGCAGCCAGGGGCCGGGACTAGCGGGGGACCCCACAGATACGCAGTATTTT	CASSQGPGLAGDPTDTQYF
TRBV16	.	TRBJ2-7	few	TGTGCCAGCAGCCAATCGGGTCTTGTCTACGAGCAGTACTTC	CASSQSGLVYEQYF
TRBV12-3/TRBV12-4	TRBD2	TRBJ2-1	many	TGTGCCAGCAGTCCGGGACTAGCGGGAGTGGGTGAGCAGTTCTTC	CASSPGLAGVGEQFF
TRBV20-1	TRBD2	TRBJ2-5	.	TGCAGTGCTAGAGATGGGAGGGAGGGCCGTGAGACCCAGTACTTC	CSARDGREGRETQYF
TRBV6-5	.	TRBJ1-5	.	TGTGCCAGCAGTTACGGCGGGGTGGTAGAGCCCCAGCATTTT	CASSYGGVVEPQHF
TRBV6-2/TRBV6-3	TRBD2	TRBJ2-3	few	TGTGCCAGCAGTTTTACTAGCGGGAGGTTTAGCACAGATACGCAGTATTTT	CASSFTSGRFSTDTQYF
TRBV4-3	.	TRBJ2-1	.	TGCGCCAGCAGCCAAGATGCGGACTTCTACAATGAGCAGTTCTTC	CASSQDADFYNEQFF
TRBV6-5	.	TRBJ2-3	.	TGTGCCAGCATTTCGATGGGGTGGGACCCCACAGATACGCAGTATTTT	CASISMGWDPTDTQYF
TRBV7-9	TRBD1	TRBJ2-7	few	TGTGCCAGCAGCTTCAGGGGGAACTACGAGCAGTACTTC	CASSFRGNYEQYF
TRBV12-3/TRBV12-4	.	TRBJ2-7	.	TGTGCCAGCAGTTCTTCTGCGGGGGCTTCGTACGAGCAGTACTTC	CASSSSAGASYEQYF
TRBV6-2/TRBV6-3	.	TRBJ2-1	.	TGTGCCAGCACCGATCTCCGGTTGGGGGAGCAGTTCTTC	CASTDLRLGEQFF
TRBV20-1	.	TRBJ1-1	few	TGCAGTGCTAGGGTGGACAGTACTGAAGCTTTCTTT	CSARVDSTEAFF
TRBV12-3/TRBV12-4	TRBD1	TRBJ1-4	.	TGTGCCAGCAGCACTGGACAGGGGTCTGAAAAACTGTTTTTT	CASSTGQGSEKLFF